The 27 T cell receptor beta chains reported below all come from one sample, sequenced in a study of OX40 agonist ivuxolimab in advanced cancers. The data were produced by immunoSEQ multiplex PCR, yet TCRdb's version contains in-frame clones alone and is incomplete. The table shows tens of thousands of clones, with 92% occurring only once. The source material was CD4+ or CD8+ T cells sorted from blood, sampled in a trial of the OX40 agonist ivuxolimab. Receptors originate from an adult with an advanced solid tumor such as melanoma, head and neck, liver or kidney cancer.

The CDR3 coding sequence is TGTGCCACCGCCCGTGGGTCTGGGGCCAACGTCCTGACTTTC. It yields the protein CATARGSGANVLTF. This chain links TRBV19 with TRBJ2-6; D gene uncertain. The CDR3 extends over 14 amino acids. V was clipped by 10 bases and J by 1 base, with 11 bases between them. Germline assignment: CDR1 LNHDA and CDR2 SQIVND (reference sequence).

V gene TRBV6-5 combines with J gene TRBJ2-3, with D maybe TRBD1 (7 bases). This CDR3 comprises 16 residues. From germline, CDR1 is MNHEY and CDR2 SVGAGI. V was clipped by 4 bases and J by 6 bases, with 20 bases between them. The CDR3 loop is CASSSLGRGVLDTQYF. CDR3 in DNA: TGTGCCAGCAGTTCCCTGGGCAGGGGGGTATTGGATACGCAGTATTTT.

V usage is TRBV19 and J usage is TRBJ2-5, with a weak D call TRBD1 (6 bases). The V and J ends lost 5 bases and 1 base respectively, with 20 bases between them. The CDR3 is 17 residues long. Germline values: CDR1 LNHDA, CDR2 SQIVND (reference sequence). Here the CDR3 reads CASSELQGPPFQETQYF. For the CDR3, the DNA is TGTGCCAGTAGTGAGTTACAGGGTCCCCCCTTCCAAGAGACCCAGTACTTC. Full variable domain (rest looked up from reference TRBV19 and TRBJ2-5): DGGITQSPKYLFRKEGQNVTLSCEQNLNHDAMYWYRQDPGQGLRLIYYSQIVNDFQKGDIAEGYSVSREKKESFPLTVTSAQKNPTAFYLCASSELQGPPFQETQYFGPGTRLLVL.

The chain recombines TRBV2 with TRBJ2-1; D is undetermined. This CDR3 has 14 amino acids. The germline V and J ends were trimmed by 7 bases and 3 bases, with 13 bases remaining between them. CDR1 is SNHLY, CDR2 FYNNEI, per germline. The CDR3 loop reads CASKVDPVYNEQFF. Written as DNA, the CDR3 is TGTGCCAGCAAAGTAGACCCAGTCTACAATGAGCAGTTCTTC. Full variable domain (missing parts from reference TRBV2 and TRBJ2-1): EPEVTQTPSHQVTQMGQEVILRCVPISNHLYFYWYRQILGQKVEFLVSFYNNEISEKSEIFDDQFSVERPDGSNFTLKIRSTKLEDSAMYFCASKVDPVYNEQFFGPGTRLTVL.

CDR3 sequence: CASSFTGDTEAFF. The CDR3 nucleotides are TGTGCCAGCAGCTTTACAGGGGACACTGAAGCTTTCTTT. This sequence joins TRBV7-9 and TRBJ1-1, with TRBD1 matching 7 bases. Germline V CDR1 and CDR2: SEHNR, FQNEAQ (reference sequence). V shed 3 bases and J 3 bases; nucleotides not matched to a gene: 1. The CDR3 extends over 13 amino acids. Complete variable domain (other parts from reference TRBV7-9 and TRBJ1-1): DTGVSQNPRHKITKRGQNVTFRCDPISEHNRLYWYRQTLGQGPEFLTYFQNEAQLEKSRLLSDRFSAERPKGSFSTLEIQRTEQGDSAMYLCASSFTGDTEAFFGQGTRLTVV.

The chain couples TRBV6-5 to TRBJ2-1; D is unresolved. Germline loops: CDR1 MNHEY, CDR2 SVGAGI. V lost 4 bases to trimming and J lost 8 bases, with 12 bases between them. The CDR3 length is 13 residues. The CDR3 DNA is TGTGCCAGCAGTTCCCCTGGGGTTTATGAGCAGTTCTTC. Its translation: CASSSPGVYEQFF.

The chain recombines TRBV6-1 with TRBJ1-5; D ambiguous. The germline gives CDR1 MNHNS, CDR2 SASEGT. The V gene lost 4 bases and the J gene lost 4 bases, with 14 bases spanning the gap. This CDR3 comprises 15 residues. CDR3 coding DNA: TGTGCCAGCAGTGTGGTTCGAATGGGGAATCAGCCCCAGCATTTT. It specifies CASSVVRMGNQPQHF.

V usage is TRBV19 and J usage is TRBJ1-3, with TRBD1 identical over 12 bases. Germline V gene sequence: CDR1 LNHDA, CDR2 SQIVND (reference sequence). J gave up 0 bases and V 10 bases, and 16 bases lay outside the gene matches. This CDR3 contains 19 residues. Here the CDR3 reads CATKLTGTGGTGSGNTIYF. CDR3 DNA: TGTGCCACTAAGTTGACCGGGACAGGGGGCACTGGCTCTGGAAACACCATATATTTT.

This clone was counted only a few times. Other DNA sequences in the sample encode the same CDR3. V gene TRBV7-9 combines with J gene TRBJ1-2; D uncertain. The CDR3 loop spans 13 amino acids. V lost 1 base, J lost 4 bases, and 7 bases lay in between. Germline CDR1 reads SEHNR; CDR2 reads FQNEAQ (reference sequence). CDR3 sequence reads: CASSLEGGYGYTF. The CDR3 coding sequence is TGTGCCAGCAGCTTAGAGGGAGGCTATGGCTACACCTTC.

The chain joins TRBV5-4 to TRBJ2-7; 7 bases are a match to TRBD1. The germline V gene has CDR1 SGHNT and CDR2 YYREEE (reference sequence). The CDR3 has 14 amino acids. V shed 0 bases and J 2 bases; nucleotides not matched to a gene: 2. The CDR3 region has the DNA TGTGCCAGCAGCTTGGCCGGGACAGCCTACGAGCAGTACTTC. Translating gives CASSLAGTAYEQYF. Combining the CDR3 with reference TRBV5-4 and TRBJ2-7 gives the whole variable domain ETGVTQSPTHLIKTRGQQVTLRCSSQSGHNTVSWYQQALGQGPQFIFQYYREEENGRGNFPPRFSGLQFPNYSSELNVNALELDDSALYLCASSLAGTAYEQYFGPGTRLTVT.

V usage is TRBV5-1 and J usage is TRBJ2-7, with TRBD2 matching 7 bases. Germline V lookup: CDR1 SGHRS, CDR2 YFSETQ. CDR3 length: 17 amino acids. Trimming removed 2 bases from V and 3 bases from J; junction bases left unmatched: 14. In nucleotides, the CDR3 is TGCGCCAGCAGCTTAGCGTCTGCGGGAGATTTCCTCTACGAGCAGTACTTC. It specifies CASSLASAGDFLYEQYF.

The chain uses TRBV5-6 and TRBJ2-1; 10 positions agree with TRBD2. The ends lost 3 bases at V and 7 bases at J; junction bases unmatched: 7. From germline, CDR1 is SGHDT and CDR2 YYEEEE. This CDR3 is built from 15 residues. Written as DNA, the CDR3 is TGTGCCAGCAGCTCCACGGGACTAGCGACTAATGAGCAGTTCTTC. Its protein product is CASSSTGLATNEQFF.

This chain connects TRBV6-5 to TRBJ1-5; D perhaps matches TRBD1 (6 bases). This CDR3 is built from 14 residues. V was shortened by 7 bases and J by 2 bases, with 12 bases between the two germline ends. The germline CDR1 and CDR2 sequences are MNHEY and SVGAGI. CDR3 residues: CASIDRMGNQPQHF. DNA of the CDR3: TGTGCCAGCATCGACAGGATGGGCAATCAGCCCCAGCATTTT.

V is TRBV29-1 and J is TRBJ2-7; TRBD2 might be the D (5 bases). This CDR3 region has 16 residues. Trimming took off 2 bases at V and 2 bases at J, with 19 bases between the two ends. Germline assignment: CDR1 SQVTM and CDR2 ANQGSEA. The CDR3 loop is CSVESPLGRIPYEQYF. As DNA, the CDR3 is TGCAGCGTTGAATCCCCTTTAGGGAGAATTCCCTACGAGCAGTACTTC.

The genes are TRBV7-2 and TRBJ2-3, with no clear D. The CDR3 has 12 amino acids. Trimming left V 2 bases short and J 4 bases short, with 4 bases between. CDR1 is SGHTA and CDR2 is FQGNSA in the germline V gene. The DNA for the CDR3 is TGTGCCAGCAGCTTATGGGCAGATACGCAGTATTTT. As protein: CASSLWADTQYF.

The chain recombines TRBV2 with TRBJ2-7; D not resolved. The CDR3 runs to 15 residues. Trimming took 1 base from V and 2 from J, leaving 12 bases between them. Germline CDR1 reads SNHLY; CDR2 reads FYNNEI. The CDR3 loop reads CASSEGVGFPYEQYF. The CDR3 nucleotides read TGTGCCAGCAGTGAAGGTGTTGGCTTCCCCTACGAGCAGTACTTC.

The genes are TRBV19 and TRBJ2-7; the D gene could be TRBD1 or TRBD2 (5 bases each). The CDR3 is 14 amino acids. Germline V gene data show CDR1 as LNHDA and CDR2 as SQIVND (reference sequence). Trimming stripped 4 bases from V and 0 bases from J, with 10 bases between. CDR3 amino acids: CASSRWDRSYEQYF. The CDR3 DNA is TGTGCCAGTAGTAGATGGGACCGCTCCTACGAGCAGTACTTC.

The V gene is TRBV6-5, the J gene TRBJ2-5; the D is unclear. From germline, CDR1 is MNHEY and CDR2 SVGAGI. V was cut by 6 bases and J by 6 bases, with 17 bases left in between. The CDR3 runs to 14 residues. CDR3 bases: TGTGCCAGCAGCCCCGGGCCCCCCCTGCAGACCCAGTACTTC. This translates into CASSPGPPLQTQYF.

The rearrangement joins TRBV5-1 to TRBJ1-1; 8 positions agree with TRBD1. Germline CDR1 SGHRS, CDR2 YFSETQ. V was pared by 3 bases and J by 2 bases, with 9 bases of the junction left unmatched. The CDR3 consists of 16 residues. The CDR3 protein is CASSWEETGANTEAFF. The CDR3 DNA follows: TGCGCCAGCAGCTGGGAAGAGACAGGGGCAAACACTGAAGCTTTCTTT.

The V and J genes are TRBV20-1 and TRBJ1-2, with D uncertain. The CDR3 is 11 amino acids. The germline CDR1 and CDR2 sequences are DFQATT and SNEGSKA (reference sequence). V was trimmed by 5 bases and J by 4 bases, leaving 8 bases between them. The CDR3 DNA reads TGCAGTGCTTCCTCCGGCTATGGCTACACCTTC. The encoded protein is CSASSGYGYTF.

The rearrangement uses TRBV5-6 and TRBJ2-5, with 9 bases matching TRBD2. After removal of 4 bases from V and 2 bases from J, the junction contained 9 bases not matched to a gene. CDR1 and CDR2 (germline): SGHDT, YYEEEE. The CDR3 length is 16 residues. In DNA form, the CDR3 reads TGTGCCAGCAGCCGACTAGCGGCACCTTTTCAAGAGACCCAGTACTTC. Protein sequence: CASSRLAAPFQETQYF.

The rearrangement links TRBV18 to TRBJ2-3; 11 positions match TRBD2. Germline trimming cut 5 bases from V and 6 bases from J; bases unmatched to any gene: 7. CDR1 is KGHSH and CDR2 is LQKENI in the germline V gene. This CDR3 is 15 amino acids long. Here the CDR3 DNA reads TGTGCCAGCTCATACACTAGCGGGAGCGCGGATACGCAGTATTTT. The encoded protein is CASSYTSGSADTQYF.

The V call is TRBV14, the J call TRBJ1-1; no firm D call. The CDR3 spans 15 residues. V dropped 1 base and J dropped 1 base, with 10 bases sitting between them. The germline V gene encodes CDR1 SGHDN and CDR2 FVKESK. The CDR3: CASSQARLPNTEAFF. CDR3 DNA: TGTGCCAGCAGCCAAGCCCGACTGCCGAACACTGAAGCTTTCTTT.

The V and J genes are TRBV6-5 and TRBJ1-4; D remains unclear. The CDR3 runs to 12 residues. CDR1 MNHEY and CDR2 SVGAGI come from the germline V gene. Trimming cost V 6 bases and J 4 bases, with 6 bases left between them. CDR3 amino acids: CASRTGNEKLFF. For the CDR3, the DNA is TGTGCCAGCAGGACGGGTAATGAAAAACTGTTTTTT.

The chain is built from TRBV5-8 and TRBJ2-1, with 7 nucleotides matching TRBD2. J lost 2 bases, V lost 4 bases, and 3 bases had no gene match. The length of the CDR3 is 14 residues. CDR1 and CDR2 from the germline V gene are SGHTS and YDEGEE. CDR3 in DNA: TGTGCCAGCAGCCGGGGACTAACCTACAATGAGCAGTTCTTC. Translated, it gives CASSRGLTYNEQFF.

The chain has TRBV30 and TRBJ2-5; 10 nucleotides align to TRBD2. The end of the DNA fits TRBJ2-7 better, so the J call may be wrong. The CDR3 length is 17 residues. Germline lookup yields CDR1 GTSNPN and CDR2 SVGIG (reference sequence). Written as DNA, the CDR3 is TGTGCCTGGAGTGCCCTGGGTAGCGGGAGGTTATCAGGCGAGCAGTACTTC. Its translation: CAWSALGSGRLSGEQYF.

This chain connects TRBV7-2 to TRBJ2-5; no definite D call. The ends were cut back, 5 bases at V and 4 bases at J, with 8 bases in the middle. Germline assignment: CDR1 SGHTA and CDR2 FQGNSA. The CDR3 has 12 residues. The CDR3 DNA is TGTGCCAGCAGCCCCCTGGGAGAGACCCAGTACTTC. Its translation: CASSPLGETQYF.